These 18 T cell receptor beta chains were all obtained from the same sample, sequenced in a study of T cell responses to AZD1222 COVID-19 vaccine (dated by TCRdb to the early 2020s). Taken with the paper, the label for time point translates to: about 28 days (+/-7) after the second vaccine dose. Receptor libraries were prepared by the immunoSEQ multiplex PCR assay. TCRdb re-hosts the immuneACCESS table, in-frame sequences only. Its copies lack some clones; in the studies checked, an unresolved V gene accounts for under half of them, and the cause for the rest is not known. A total of about 150,000 clones appear in this sample, around 90% of them only once. Of the sample, around 1.7% falls within the top ten clones. This material consisted of peripheral blood, taken 28 days after the second AZD1222 dose. The receptors stem from an adult who received the AZD1222 COVID-19 vaccine.

A remark on this clone: Germline is not matched at one junction end, which may reflect a read error. The rearrangement links TRBV7-2 to TRBJ2-6; D is unresolved. Germline V gene sequence: CDR1 SGHTA, CDR2 FQGNSA. The CDR3 spans 13 residues. The CDR3, as DNA: TGTGTCAGCAGCTTCTCTGGGGCCAACGTCCTGACTTTC. Amino acid sequence: CVSSFSGANVLTF.

This chain joins TRBV7-6 and TRBJ1-5; tentatively, D is TRBD1 (5 bases). The CDR3 totals 17 residues. The germline CDR1 and CDR2 sequences are SGHVS and FNYEAQ. V lost 4 bases and J lost 0, with 16 bases in between. CDR3 sequence reads: CASSSGSGGGSNQPQHF. The CDR3 coding sequence is TGTGCCAGCAGCTCAGGGTCGGGCGGGGGTAGCAATCAGCCCCAGCATTTT.

The chain is built from TRBV7-2 and TRBJ2-1, with TRBD2 matching over 7 bases. Germline V lookup: CDR1 SGHTA, CDR2 FQGNSA. This CDR3 comprises 16 residues. J gave up 2 bases and V 4 bases, and 8 bases lay outside the gene matches. The CDR3 bases are TGTGCCAGCAGCTGGGGGGGTGGCAGAACCTACAATGAGCAGTTCTTC. It translates to CASSWGGGRTYNEQFF.

The V gene is TRBV10-2, the J gene TRBJ1-1, with 11 bases identical to TRBD1. V shed 5 bases and J 4 bases; nucleotides not matched to a gene: 3. The CDR3 consists of 14 residues. Germline CDR1 reads WSHSY; CDR2 reads SAAADI. CDR3 sequence (DNA): TGCGCCAGCAGTCCCGGGACAGGGGGCACTGAAGCTTTCTTT. Translation: CASSPGTGGTEAFF.

This sequence joins TRBV27 and TRBJ2-1; 9 bases line up with TRBD2. This CDR3 has 15 amino acids. The trim removed 0 bases at V and 9 bases at J, leaving 6 bases unmatched. CDR1 is MNHEY and CDR2 is SMNVEV in the germline V gene (reference sequence). CDR3 amino acids: CASSLSLAGSGEQFF. CDR3 sequence (DNA): TGTGCCAGCAGTTTATCGCTAGCGGGATCGGGTGAGCAGTTCTTC.

The chain carries TRBV30 and TRBJ1-5; 7 nucleotides agree with TRBD1. Germline values: CDR1 GTSNPN, CDR2 SVGIG (reference sequence). The CDR3 spans 12 residues. Trimming cost V 8 bases and J 6 bases; bases outside gene matches: 7. CDR3 coding DNA: TGTGCCACATCCAGGGGGGCTCAGCCCCAGCATTTT. Protein: CATSRGAQPQHF.

This rearrangement joins TRBV7-2 to TRBJ2-1, with 11 bases that match TRBD2. The CDR3 totals 15 residues. The germline V gene encodes CDR1 SGHTA and CDR2 FQGNSA. V shed 3 bases, J shed 7 bases, and the junction held 5 bases outside the gene matches. The CDR3 DNA reads as TGTGCCAGCAGCTTTATAGCGGGAGGGTGGAATGAGCAGTTCTTC. Translating it yields CASSFIAGGWNEQFF.

V and J are TRBV3-1 (or the pseudogene TRBV3-2) and TRBJ2-3; a possible D gene is TRBD2 (7 bases). The CDR3 covers 16 residues. Per germline, CDR1 LGHDT and CDR2 YNNKEL (reference sequence). Trimming took off 4 bases at V and 5 bases at J, with 19 bases between the two ends. In nucleotides, the CDR3 is TGTGCCAGCAGCCCAATGGGGGCTAGCGGAATAGATACGCAGTATTTT. It is translated as CASSPMGASGIDTQYF.

This clone was detected only a few times. A read error may produce the germline difference seen at one junction end. This chain uses TRBV6-4 with TRBJ1-1, with D possibly TRBD1 on 6 matching bases. CDR1 and CDR2 (germline): MRHNA, SNTAGT. This CDR3 spans 14 amino acids. This chain's CDR3 is CASSDVGGPRRNLF. The CDR3 coding sequence is TGTGCCAGCAGTGACGTGGGGGGGCCCCGCAGGAATCTCTTT.

The chain couples TRBV5-4 to TRBJ1-2; D unresolved. Trimming pared 4 bases from V and 7 bases from J, leaving 17 bases between. The V gene's germline CDR1 is SGHNT and CDR2 YYREEE (reference sequence). There are 14 residues in the CDR3. The CDR3 protein is CASSPSQTLRGYTF. The CDR3 coding sequence is TGTGCCAGCAGCCCCTCACAGACGTTGCGTGGCTACACCTTC.

The rearrangement uses TRBV6-5 and TRBJ2-7; 7 positions match TRBD2. This CDR3 is built from 11 residues. V lost 10 bases and J lost 7; bases outside the gene matches: 7. Germline lookup yields CDR1 MNHEY and CDR2 SVGAGI. CDR3 protein: CATFAGVEQYF. CDR3 nucleotides: TGTGCCACCTTTGCGGGGGTTGAGCAGTACTTC.

The chain joins TRBV7-8 to TRBJ2-1, with 8 bases lining up with TRBD1. Germline V gene sequence: CDR1 SGHVS, CDR2 FQNEAQ. The CDR3 totals 14 residues. J was trimmed by 14 bases and V by 0 bases; bases with no gene match: 9. CDR3 in amino acids: CASSLAQRTGRKFF. In DNA form, the CDR3 reads TGTGCCAGCAGCTTAGCCCAACGGACAGGGAGGAAGTTCTTC.

The J gene is TRBJ2-1, the V gene TRBV11-2, with D possibly being TRBD2 (7 bases). V dropped 1 base and J dropped 1 base, with 14 bases sitting between them. Looked up from germline, CDR1 is SGHAT and CDR2 is FQNNGV. The CDR3 covers 17 residues. Here the CDR3 DNA reads TGTGCCAGCAGCTTAGTAGGGGGGGCCTTGTCCTACAATGAGCAGTTCTTC. Protein sequence: CASSLVGGALSYNEQFF.

To note about this clone: Relative to the germline gene, one junction end is altered; a read error may explain this. The CDR3 sequence is CASRPLTTTQHF. The CDR3 nucleotides are TGTGCCAGCAGGCCCCTTACTACGACCCAGCACTTC. This chain links TRBV2 with TRBJ2-5; D not certain. The CDR3 is 12 amino acids. CDR1 and CDR2 from the germline V gene are SNHLY and FYNNEI. Drawing the rest from reference TRBV2 and TRBJ2-5, the complete variable domain is EPEVTQTPSHQVTQMGQEVILRCVPISNHLYFYWYRQILGQKVEFLVSFYNNEISEKSEIFDDQFSVERPDGSNFTLKIRSTKLEDSAMYFCASRPLTTTQHFGPGTRLLVL.

The CDR3 region is CASSVEGAMIAGVLSGELFF. Written as DNA, the CDR3 is TGTGCCAGCAGCGTAGAGGGGGCTATGATAGCGGGAGTTCTATCCGGGGAGCTGTTTTTT. J is TRBJ2-2 and V is TRBV9; TRBD2 agrees at 9 bases. Unmatched junction bases numbered 18, after V lost 0 bases and J lost 6 bases. Germline V gene sequence: CDR1 SGDLS, CDR2 YYNGEE. CDR3 length: 20 amino acids.

V gene TRBV29-1 combines with J gene TRBJ2-2; TRBD2 is a possible D gene (6 bases). The CDR3 length is 14 residues. The germline V gene encodes CDR1 SQVTM and CDR2 ANQGSEA. The CDR3 coding sequence is TGCAGAACTGGGGGACGGGAGTACACCGGGGAGCTGTTTTTT. Protein product: CRTGGREYTGELFF.

The CDR3 sequence: CASSLGLAGVDEQYF. The CDR3 DNA reads TGTGCCAGCAGCTTAGGGCTAGCGGGAGTGGACGAGCAGTACTTC. The gene calls are TRBV7-8 and TRBJ2-7; TRBD2 aligns across 10 bases. Germline V gene sequence: CDR1 SGHVS, CDR2 FQNEAQ. The CDR3 covers 15 residues. The V segment lost 1 base and the J segment 5 bases; nucleotides outside the gene matches: 5. The full variable domain, completed using reference TRBV7-8 and TRBJ2-7, is GAGVSQSPRYKVAKRGQDVALRCDPISGHVSLFWYQQALGQGPEFLTYFQNEAQLDKSGLPSDRFFAERPEGSVSTLKIQRTQQEDSAVYLCASSLGLAGVDEQYFGPGTRLTVT.

V is TRBV27 and J is TRBJ1-5, with D possibly matching TRBD1 (5 bases). Between the trimmed V and J ends, which lost 3 bases and 4 bases, there was a span of 16 bases. Germline-derived CDR1 and CDR2 are MNHEY and SMNVEV (reference sequence). The CDR3 has 16 amino acids. The CDR3 DNA is TGTGCCAGCAGTTTTTGGCCCCCTGGGGGAAATCAGCCCCAGCATTTT. Translating gives CASSFWPPGGNQPQHF.